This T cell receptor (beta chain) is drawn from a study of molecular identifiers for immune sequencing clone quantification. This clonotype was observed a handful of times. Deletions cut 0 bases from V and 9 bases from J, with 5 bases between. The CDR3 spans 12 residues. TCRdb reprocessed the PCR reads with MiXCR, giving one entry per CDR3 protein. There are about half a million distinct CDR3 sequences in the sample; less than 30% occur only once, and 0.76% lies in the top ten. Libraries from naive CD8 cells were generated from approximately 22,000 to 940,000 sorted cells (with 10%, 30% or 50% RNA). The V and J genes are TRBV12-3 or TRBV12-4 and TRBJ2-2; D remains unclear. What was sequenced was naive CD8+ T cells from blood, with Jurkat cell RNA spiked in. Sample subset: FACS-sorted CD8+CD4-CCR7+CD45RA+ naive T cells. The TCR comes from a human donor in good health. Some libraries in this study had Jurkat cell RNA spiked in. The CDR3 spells CASSLAGRELFF. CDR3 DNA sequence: TGTGCCAGCAGTTTAGCGGGGAGGGAGCTGTTTTTT.